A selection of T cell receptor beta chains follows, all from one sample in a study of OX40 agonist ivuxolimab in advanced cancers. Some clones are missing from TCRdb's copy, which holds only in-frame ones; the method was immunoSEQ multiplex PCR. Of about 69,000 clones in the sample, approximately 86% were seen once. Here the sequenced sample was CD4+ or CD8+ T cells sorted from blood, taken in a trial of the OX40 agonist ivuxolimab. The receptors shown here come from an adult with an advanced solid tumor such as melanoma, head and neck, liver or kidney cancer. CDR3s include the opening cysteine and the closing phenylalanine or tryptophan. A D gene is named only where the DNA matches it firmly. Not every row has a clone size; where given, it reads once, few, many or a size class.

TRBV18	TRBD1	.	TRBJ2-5	CASSPPSGGGETQYF	TGTGCCAGCTCACCACCTTCAGGGGGCGGAGAGACCCAGTACTTC
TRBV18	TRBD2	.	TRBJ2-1	CASSPSGSGGNEQFF	TGTGCCAGCTCACCATCGGGTAGCGGGGGGAATGAGCAGTTCTTC
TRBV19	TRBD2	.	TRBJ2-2	CASKRTSGRGSGELFF	TGTGCCAGTAAACGAACTAGCGGGAGGGGTAGCGGGGAGCTGTTTTTT
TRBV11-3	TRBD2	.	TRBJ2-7	CASSLRPGTSGTYEQYF	TGTGCCAGCAGCTTAAGGCCGGGGACTAGCGGGACCTACGAGCAGTACTTC
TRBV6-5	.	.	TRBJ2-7	CASSQFRQVPYEQYF	TGTGCCAGCAGTCAGTTCCGACAAGTTCCCTACGAGCAGTACTTC
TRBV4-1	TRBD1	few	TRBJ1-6	CASSPRGQGESDSPLHF	TGCGCCAGCAGCCCTCGGGGACAGGGAGAATCGGATTCACCCCTCCACTTT
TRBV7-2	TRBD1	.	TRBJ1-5	CASSLGTGMKPQHF	TGTGCCAGCAGCTTGGGGACAGGGATGAAGCCCCAGCATTTT
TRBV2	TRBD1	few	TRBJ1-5	CASSGLDRGLQPQHF	TGTGCCAGCAGTGGCCTGGACAGGGGTCTTCAGCCCCAGCATTTT
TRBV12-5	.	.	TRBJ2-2	CASGLVLRGTGELFF	TGTGCTAGTGGTTTGGTTCTCCGGGGCACCGGGGAGCTGTTTTTT
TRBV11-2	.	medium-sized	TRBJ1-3	CASSLSTGSENTIYF	TGTGCCAGCAGCTTATCCACAGGATCTGAAAACACCATATATTTT
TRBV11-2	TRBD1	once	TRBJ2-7	CASRQKDRGSSYEQYF	TGTGCCAGCAGACAAAAGGACAGGGGTAGCTCCTACGAGCAGTACTTC
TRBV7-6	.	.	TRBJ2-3	CASSLAPAVLSSTDTQYF	TGTGCCAGCAGCTTAGCGCCCGCAGTCCTATCTAGCACAGATACGCAGTATTTT
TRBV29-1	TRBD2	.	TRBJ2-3	CSVPSGITDTQYF	TGCAGCGTTCCTAGCGGAATCACAGATACGCAGTATTTT
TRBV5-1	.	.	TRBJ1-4	CASSLEGATNEKLFF	TGCGCCAGCAGCTTGGAGGGGGCAACTAATGAAAAACTGTTTTTT
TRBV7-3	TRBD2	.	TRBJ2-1	CASSLGLDNEQFF	TGTGCCAGCAGCTTGGGACTAGACAATGAGCAGTTCTTC
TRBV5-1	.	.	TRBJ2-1	CASSLGLNWEQFF	TGCGCCAGCAGCTTGGGATTGAACTGGGAGCAGTTCTTC
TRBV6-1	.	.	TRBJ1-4	CASGGGVSEKLFF	TGTGCCAGCGGGGGGGGCGTAAGTGAAAAACTGTTTTTT
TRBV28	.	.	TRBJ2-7	CASSLIASSHYEQYF	TGTGCCAGCAGTTTAATAGCTAGCAGCCACTACGAGCAGTACTTC